These T cell receptor beta chains were read from a single sample in a study of blood T cell repertoires in COVID-19. Profiling relied on immunoSEQ multiplex PCR, and the TCRdb table lists in-frame clones only, not all of them. The repertoire holds 55,000 to 85,000 clones, with 81% as singletons. The sequenced sample consisted of peripheral blood. These receptors originate from a woman in her 70s with acute or convalescent COVID-19. Both conserved end residues are part of each CDR3. A D gene is named only where the DNA matches it firmly. For some rows the clone size is stated as once, few or many, or as a class when expanded; others skip it.

j_call d_call v_call clone_size cdr3_aa cdr3_nt
TRBJ1-5 . TRBV6-1 once CASSEMPDNQPQHF TGTGCCAGCAGTGAAATGCCAGACAATCAGCCCCAGCATTTT
TRBJ2-7 TRBD1 TRBV14 . CASSQYDRVSEQYF TGTGCCAGCAGCCAATACGACAGGGTGTCTGAGCAGTACTTC
TRBJ1-5 . TRBV28 once CASTLSGGRQPQHF TGTGCCAGCACCCTATCGGGGGGAAGGCAGCCCCAGCATTTT
TRBJ1-5 . TRBV21-1 once CASSKEGKDQPQHF TGTGCCAGCAGCAAAGAGGGGAAGGATCAGCCCCAGCATTTT
TRBJ2-1 . TRBV7-3 . CASSASGQNNEQFF TGTGCCAGCAGCGCCTCTGGACAGAACAATGAGCAGTTCTTC
TRBJ2-4 . TRBV5-1 few CASSLVVGLAKNIQYF TGCGCCAGCAGCTTGGTAGTGGGACTAGCCAAAAACATTCAGTACTTC
TRBJ2-5 . TRBV5-6 . CASSQDRQETQYF TGTGCCAGCAGCCAGGACAGACAAGAGACCCAGTACTTC
TRBJ1-1 TRBD1 TRBV7-2 . CASSFGQGSYTEAFF TGTGCCAGCAGCTTCGGACAGGGCTCGTACACTGAAGCTTTCTTT
TRBJ2-1 TRBD2 TRBV7-9 . CASSPTGTIFNEQFF TGTGCCAGCAGCCCCACCGGGACTATATTCAATGAGCAGTTCTTC
TRBJ1-1 . TRBV6-5 . CASIMNTEAFF TGTGCCAGCATAATGAACACTGAAGCTTTCTTT
TRBJ2-1 TRBD2 TRBV28 . CASSLRLAGGYEQFF TGTGCCAGCAGTTTAAGACTAGCGGGGGGATACGAGCAGTTCTTC
TRBJ1-2 . TRBV7-2 . CASSRGGYGYTF TGTGCCAGCAGCCGCGGGGGCTATGGCTACACCTTC
TRBJ1-1 TRBD1 TRBV2 . CATSAGQVRTEAFF TGTGCCACCTCGGCCGGACAGGTGAGGACTGAAGCTTTCTTT
TRBJ1-2 TRBD1 TRBV5-5 few CASSPRDRGRDGYTF TGTGCCAGCAGCCCCAGAGACAGGGGGCGCGATGGCTACACCTTC
TRBJ1-2 . TRBV3-1/TRBV3-2 . CASSRQINYGYTF TGTGCCAGCAGCCGGCAGATTAACTATGGCTACACCTTC
TRBJ2-5 TRBD2 TRBV7-8 . CASSRTSGGPWSQTQYF TGTGCCAGCAGCCGCACTAGCGGGGGCCCCTGGAGTCAGACCCAGTACTTC
TRBJ2-7 TRBD2 TRBV6-5 . CASSTSGRVSYEQYF TGTGCCAGCAGTACTAGCGGGAGGGTAAGCTACGAGCAGTACTTC
TRBJ1-1 . TRBV6-5 few CASSYGQGNTEAFF TGTGCCAGCAGTTATGGGCAGGGGAACACTGAAGCTTTCTTT
TRBJ2-7 TRBD2 TRBV7-9 few CASSPTSGGPYEQYF TGTGCCAGCAGCCCGACTAGCGGGGGCCCTTACGAGCAGTACTTC
TRBJ1-2 TRBD1 TRBV5-4 few CASSLQGAGHGYTF TGTGCCAGCAGCTTGCAGGGGGCGGGTCATGGCTACACCTTC
TRBJ2-2 . TRBV10-3 . CAISNPRELSTGELFF TGTGCCATCAGTAATCCCCGGGAGTTAAGCACCGGGGAGCTGTTTTTT
TRBJ2-1 TRBD2 TRBV3-1/TRBV3-2 . CASRGLDSNEQFF TGTGCCAGCAGAGGACTAGACTCCAATGAGCAGTTCTTC
TRBJ2-1 TRBD2 TRBV19 . CASSRPSGSGPNEQFF TGTGCCAGTAGTAGACCTAGCGGGAGCGGGCCGAATGAGCAGTTCTTC
TRBJ2-1 TRBD2 TRBV24-1 . CATSDPTSGRLNEQFF TGTGCCACCAGTGATCCCACTAGCGGGAGATTAAATGAGCAGTTCTTC
TRBJ2-5 . TRBV7-2 . CASSFLLRETQYF TGTGCCAGCAGCTTCCTACTGAGGGAGACCCAGTACTTC
TRBJ1-2 . TRBV5-6 . CASSLYSRLDTF TGTGCCAGCAGCTTGTACTCCAGGCTTGACACCTTC
TRBJ2-3 TRBD2 TRBV19 . CASTATVLAWSDDTQYF TGTGCCAGTACCGCGACCGTACTAGCGTGGTCGGATGATACGCAGTATTTT
TRBJ2-4 . TRBV28 once CASRALANIQYF TGTGCCAGCAGAGCGTTAGCGAACATTCAGTACTTC
TRBJ2-3 . TRBV28 . CASSVPSTDTQYF TGTGCCAGCAGTGTCCCTAGCACAGATACGCAGTATTTT
TRBJ2-1 TRBD2 TRBV5-1 . CASSPTSGSYNEQFF TGCGCCAGCAGCCCGACTAGCGGGAGTTACAATGAGCAGTTCTTC
TRBJ2-7 TRBD1 TRBV5-1 . CASSLAQGVSEQYF TGCGCCAGCAGCTTAGCACAGGGGGTTTCCGAGCAGTACTTC
TRBJ1-3 TRBD1 TRBV19 few CASSIRQGPSGNTIYF TGTGCCAGTAGTATACGACAGGGGCCCTCTGGAAACACCATATATTTT
TRBJ2-2 TRBD1 TRBV5-1 many CASSRTGDTGELFF TGCGCCAGCAGCAGGACAGGGGACACCGGGGAGCTGTTTTTT
TRBJ1-5 . TRBV12-3/TRBV12-4 few CASTLYENQPQHF TGTGCCAGCACCCTCTATGAGAATCAGCCCCAGCATTTT
TRBJ2-7 TRBD1 TRBV24-1 . CATSDPGQGIHEQYF TGTGCCACCAGTGATCCGGGACAGGGTATCCACGAGCAGTACTTC
TRBJ2-1 TRBD2 TRBV19 . CASSIQTGTSGAAVGQFF TGTGCCAGTAGTATTCAAACAGGGACTAGCGGGGCCGCGGTCGGGCAGTTCTTC
TRBJ2-2 . TRBV6-2/TRBV6-3 . CASSSLNRASGELFF TGTGCCAGCAGTTCCTTAAACAGGGCCAGCGGGGAGCTGTTTTTT
TRBJ1-1 TRBD1 TRBV5-6 . CASSARDRNTEAFF TGTGCCAGCAGCGCCCGGGACAGGAACACTGAAGCTTTCTTT
TRBJ2-7 . TRBV6-6 once CASSYSPSSYEQYF TGTGCCAGCAGTTACAGCCCCTCTTCATACGAGCAGTACTTC
TRBJ2-2 TRBD2 TRBV7-8 . CASSLEGSGRGRTGELFF TGTGCCAGCAGCTTAGAGGGGAGCGGGAGGGGAAGAACCGGGGAGCTGTTTTTT
TRBJ1-6 . TRBV27 . CASQGTLGSPLHF TGTGCCAGCCAGGGGACCCTCGGGTCACCCCTCCACTTT
TRBJ2-2 TRBD1 TRBV27 . CASTLQGANTGELFF TGTGCCAGCACCCTACAGGGGGCGAACACCGGGGAGCTGTTTTTT
TRBJ2-3 TRBD2 TRBV5-1 . CASSLVAGGPKDTQYF TGCGCCAGCAGCTTGGTGGCGGGAGGGCCAAAAGATACGCAGTATTTT
TRBJ2-3 . TRBV11-3 . CASSSGGDTQYF TGTGCCAGCAGCTCCGGGGGAGATACGCAGTATTTT
TRBJ1-2 . TRBV20-1 . CSASAVVSAW TGCAGTGCTAGCGCCGTGGTGTCCGCGTGG
TRBJ1-5 . TRBV6-6 . CASRRQGLFQPQHF TGTGCCAGCAGAAGGCAGGGGCTGTTTCAGCCCCAGCATTTT
TRBJ2-1 TRBD2 TRBV7-8 once CASSSGTSGRGVNNEQFF TGTGCCAGCAGCTCCGGGACTAGCGGGAGGGGAGTAAACAATGAGCAGTTCTTC
TRBJ1-2 . TRBV5-4 once CASSLGQGINYGYTF TGTGCCAGCAGCTTGGGGCAGGGCATTAACTATGGCTACACCTTC
TRBJ2-1 . TRBV27 . CASSSPGVVNEQFF TGTGCCAGCAGTTCCCCGGGGGTAGTAAATGAGCAGTTCTTC
TRBJ2-5 TRBD2 TRBV5-4 . CASSRGGAQETQYF TGTGCCAGCAGCCGGGGGGGGGCTCAAGAGACCCAGTACTTC
TRBJ1-1 TRBD1 TRBV5-1 once CASRPTGTNTEAFF TGCGCCAGCAGACCGACAGGGACGAACACTGAAGCTTTCTTT